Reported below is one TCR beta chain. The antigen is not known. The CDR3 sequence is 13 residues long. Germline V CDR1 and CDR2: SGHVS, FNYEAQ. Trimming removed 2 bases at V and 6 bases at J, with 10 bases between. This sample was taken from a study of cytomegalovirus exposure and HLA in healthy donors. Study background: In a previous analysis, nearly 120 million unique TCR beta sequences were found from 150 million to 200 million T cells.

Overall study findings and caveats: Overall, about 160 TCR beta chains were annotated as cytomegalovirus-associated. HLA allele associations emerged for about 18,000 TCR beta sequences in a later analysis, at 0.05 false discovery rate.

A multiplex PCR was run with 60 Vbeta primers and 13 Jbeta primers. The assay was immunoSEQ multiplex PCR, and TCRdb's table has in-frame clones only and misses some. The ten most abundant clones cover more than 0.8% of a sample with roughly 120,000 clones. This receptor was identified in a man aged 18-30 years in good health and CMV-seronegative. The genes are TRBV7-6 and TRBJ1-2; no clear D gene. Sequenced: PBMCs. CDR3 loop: CASSLQASDGYTF. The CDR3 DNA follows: TGTGCCAGCAGCTTACAGGCATCAGATGGCTACACCTTC.